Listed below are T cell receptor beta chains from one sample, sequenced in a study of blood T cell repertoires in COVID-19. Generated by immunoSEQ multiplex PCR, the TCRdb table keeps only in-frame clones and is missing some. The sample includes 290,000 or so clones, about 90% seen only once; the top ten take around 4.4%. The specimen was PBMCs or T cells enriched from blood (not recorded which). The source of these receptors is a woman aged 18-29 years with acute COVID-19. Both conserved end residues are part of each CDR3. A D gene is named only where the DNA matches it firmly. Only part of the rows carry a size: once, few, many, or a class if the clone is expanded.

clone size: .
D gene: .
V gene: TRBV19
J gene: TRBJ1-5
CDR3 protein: CASRGTSSNQPQHF
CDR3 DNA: TGTGCCAGTCGGGGGACCTCTAGCAATCAGCCCCAGCATTTT

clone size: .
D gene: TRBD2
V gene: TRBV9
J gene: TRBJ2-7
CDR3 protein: CASSVGGSGRAYEQYF
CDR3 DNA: TGTGCCAGCAGCGTAGGCGGTAGCGGGAGGGCCTACGAGCAGTACTTC

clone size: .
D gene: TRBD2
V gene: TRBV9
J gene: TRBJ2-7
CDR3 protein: CASSALAGHEQYF
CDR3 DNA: TGTGCCAGCAGCGCGCTAGCGGGGCACGAGCAGTACTTC

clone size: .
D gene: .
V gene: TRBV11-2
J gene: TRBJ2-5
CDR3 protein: CASSLDLDYQYF
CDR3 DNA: TGTGCCAGCAGCTTAGATCTCGACTATCAGTACTTC

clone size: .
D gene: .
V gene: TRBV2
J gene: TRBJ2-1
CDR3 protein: CASRGEAAPNEQFF
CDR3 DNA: TGTGCCAGCAGAGGGGAGGCGGCACCCAATGAGCAGTTCTTC

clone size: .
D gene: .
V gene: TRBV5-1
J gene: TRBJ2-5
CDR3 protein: CASSIQGQETQYF
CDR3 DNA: TGCGCCAGCAGCATACAGGGACAAGAGACCCAGTACTTC

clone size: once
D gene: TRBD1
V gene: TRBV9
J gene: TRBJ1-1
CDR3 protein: CASSVGTGPEAFF
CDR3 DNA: TGTGCCAGCAGCGTTGGGACAGGGCCTGAAGCTTTCTTT

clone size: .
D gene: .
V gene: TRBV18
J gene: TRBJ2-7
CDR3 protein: CASSPQDLDEQYF
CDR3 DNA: TGTGCCAGCTCACCACAGGACTTGGACGAGCAGTACTTC

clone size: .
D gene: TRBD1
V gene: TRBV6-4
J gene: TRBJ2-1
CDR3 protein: CASSDSSGTGYNEQFF
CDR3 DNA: TGTGCCAGCAGTGACTCGAGTGGGACAGGTTACAATGAGCAGTTCTTC

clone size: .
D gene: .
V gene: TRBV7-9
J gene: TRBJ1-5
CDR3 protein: CASSHSRGESLNQPQHF
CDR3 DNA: TGTGCCAGCAGCCACAGCCGGGGTGAAAGCCTCAATCAGCCCCAGCATTTT

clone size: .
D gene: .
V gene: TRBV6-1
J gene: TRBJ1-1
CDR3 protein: CASSEASGSRAFF
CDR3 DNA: TGTGCCAGCAGTGAAGCTTCCGGGTCGCGAGCTTTCTTT

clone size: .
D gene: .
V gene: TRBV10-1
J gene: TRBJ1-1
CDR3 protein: CASSEGPGEAFF
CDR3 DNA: TGCGCCAGCAGTGAGGGGCCAGGTGAAGCTTTCTTT

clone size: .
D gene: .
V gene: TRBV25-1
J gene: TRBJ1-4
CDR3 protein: CASSLDSLGGKLFF
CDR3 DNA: TGTGCCAGCAGTTTAGACAGCCTCGGGGGGAAACTGTTTTTT

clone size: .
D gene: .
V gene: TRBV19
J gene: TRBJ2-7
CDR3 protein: CASSTGLISYEQYF
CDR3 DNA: TGTGCCAGTTCGACCGGACTCATCTCCTACGAGCAGTACTTC

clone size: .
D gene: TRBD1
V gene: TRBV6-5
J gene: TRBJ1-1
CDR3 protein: CASSSPGQGATEAFF
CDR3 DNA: TGTGCCAGCAGTTCGCCGGGACAGGGGGCGACTGAAGCTTTCTTT

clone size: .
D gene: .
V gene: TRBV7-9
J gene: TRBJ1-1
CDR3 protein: CASSLDLEAFF
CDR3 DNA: TGTGCCAGCAGCTTAGACCTAGAAGCTTTCTTT

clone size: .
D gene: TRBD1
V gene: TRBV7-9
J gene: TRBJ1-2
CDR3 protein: CASSTQDRGKGYTF
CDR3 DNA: TGTGCCAGCAGCACTCAGGACAGGGGGAAGGGCTACACCTTC

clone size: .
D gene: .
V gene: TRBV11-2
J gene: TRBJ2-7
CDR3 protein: CASSPDTGFSYEQYF
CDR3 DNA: TGTGCCAGCAGCCCTGACACGGGATTCTCCTACGAGCAGTACTTC

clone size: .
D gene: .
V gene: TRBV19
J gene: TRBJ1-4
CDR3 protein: CASYWTWTGKPNEKLFF
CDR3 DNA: TGTGCCAGTTACTGGACTTGGACGGGGAAACCCAATGAAAAACTGTTTTTT

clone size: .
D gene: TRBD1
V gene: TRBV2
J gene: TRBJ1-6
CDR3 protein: CASSRDRGRNSPLHF
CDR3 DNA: TGTGCCAGCAGTAGGGACAGGGGGCGGAATTCACCCCTCCACTTT

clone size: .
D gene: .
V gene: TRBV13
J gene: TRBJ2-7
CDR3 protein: CASSLGGDLNYEQYF
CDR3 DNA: TGTGCCAGCAGCTTAGGCGGAGACTTGAACTACGAGCAGTACTTC

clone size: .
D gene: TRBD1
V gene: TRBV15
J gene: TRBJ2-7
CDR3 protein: CATSSHRGLYEQYF
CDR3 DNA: TGTGCCACCAGCTCGCACAGGGGGCTCTACGAGCAGTACTTC

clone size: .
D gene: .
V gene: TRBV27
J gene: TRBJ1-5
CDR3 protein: CASSSPGWLLGPNQPQHF
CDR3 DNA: TGTGCCAGCAGTTCCCCCGGCTGGCTTCTGGGCCCTAATCAGCCCCAGCATTTT

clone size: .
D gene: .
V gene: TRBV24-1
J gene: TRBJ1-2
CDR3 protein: CATSDHRRTTDYGYTF
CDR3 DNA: TGTGCCACCAGTGATCATAGGCGGACAACCGACTATGGCTACACCTTC

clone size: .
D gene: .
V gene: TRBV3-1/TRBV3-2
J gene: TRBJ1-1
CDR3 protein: CASSQEGGPTEAFF
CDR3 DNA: TGTGCCAGCAGCCAAGAGGGAGGTCCCACTGAAGCTTTCTTT

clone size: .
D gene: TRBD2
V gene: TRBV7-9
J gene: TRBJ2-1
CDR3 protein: CASSTGTSGTNEQFF
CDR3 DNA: TGTGCCAGCAGCACCGGGACTAGCGGGACCAATGAGCAGTTCTTC

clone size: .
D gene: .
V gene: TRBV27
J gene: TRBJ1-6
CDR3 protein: CATQRESSSYNSPLHF
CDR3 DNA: TGTGCCACCCAGCGAGAGTCTAGCTCCTATAATTCACCCCTCCACTTT

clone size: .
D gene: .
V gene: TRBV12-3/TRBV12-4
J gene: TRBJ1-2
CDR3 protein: CASSLIRENYTF
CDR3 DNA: TGTGCCAGCAGTTTAATACGGGAGAACTACACCTTC